This T cell receptor (beta chain) originates from a study of T cells after yellow fever vaccination (dated by TCRdb to the late 2010s). Background for the entire study: The SMART-Seq v4 Ultra Low Input RNA kit was used to prepare libraries from fractions with low cell numbers. To follow T-cell clones before and after both primary and booster YFV17D yellow fever vaccination, bulk TCR alpha and beta repertoires underwent longitudinal sequencing. The cohort comprised two healthy male donors, one aged 18 to 30 and one aged 30 to 39 years. Blood samples were taken at several timepoints before and after primary and secondary immunization, and bulk PBMC replicates and cell subsets were isolated.

Including the terminal cysteine and phenylalanine, the CDR3 comprises 13 residues. Just CDR3 DNA is preserved here, 39 bases in frame from base 1. Deletion took 5 bases off V and 5 bases off J, with a span of 12 bases between the germline ends. TCR cDNA was made using 5'RACE template switching, a step that added a universal primer site and unique molecular identifiers. cDNA synthesis was primed from both the TCR alpha and TCR beta constant segments. Library amplification used two PCR steps, and the second PCR step added sample barcodes and sequencing adapters. Sequencing of the libraries was done on either Illumina HiSeq 2500 (2x100 bp) or NovaSeq (2x150 bp). In the paper's pipeline: Demultiplexing of reads and collapsing into UMI consensus sequences were performed with MIGEC, and V(D)J alignment was carried out with MiXCR. Vaccine-responding clonotypes were identified with edgeR using replicate PBMC samples, with FDR below 0.01 and a log2 fold change above 5 up to day 15 being required. CD4 or CD8 identity was assigned to each bulk clonotype according to whether the clonotype was present at higher abundance in the sequenced CD4 repertoire or the sequenced CD8 repertoire. TCRdb cleaned the public reads at Q25 with fastp, built clones with MiXCR and kept in-frame beta chains. Identical CDR3 protein sequences are pooled into one entry, listed with their most common genes and DNA. The V and J calls were determined by TCRdb, not by the authors. The sample table holds about 400,000 distinct CDR3 sequences, of which approximately 5.7% were seen once. Jointly, the top ten make up 15% of the sample.

This specimen's treatment or condition label, per the study, means: live attenuated yellow fever vaccine strain. Two biological replicates of bulk PBMCs were collected at each blood-draw timepoint. A standard Ficoll-Paque protocol was used to isolate PBMCs from peripheral blood. TriZol was used to extract RNA from bulk PBMCs, from CD4 and CD8 fractions, and from dextramer-positive and dextramer-negative fractions. Study-level results and caveats: Because the study included only a couple of donors, the extent to which the findings can be generalized is limited. Most clones expanded after primary vaccination were re-detected after the booster (96% of CD4 and around 88% of CD8), suggesting broad memory maintenance. A small fraction of clonotypes appeared in both the CD4 and CD8 compartments, likely as a result of convergent recombination. Compared with the primary T-cell response, the secondary T-cell response was faster but weaker, reaching its peak on day 5 rather than on day 15. Computational filtering was required because FACS-sorted repertoires could contain abundant contaminating clonotypes from the bulk population.

This clonotype occurred many times. Its antigen has not been determined. No base-level quality is on record; no much larger clone is a single base apart. This receptor was taken from a man aged 25-45 years who received the YFV17D yellow fever vaccine. The V and J genes are TRBV12-3 or TRBV12-4 and TRBJ2-5; the D segment could be TRBD2, given 5 matching bases. The material was PBMCs, obtained 5 days after the yellow fever booster vaccination. CDR3 region: CASSRERFETQYF. The nucleotides are TGTGCCAGCAGTCGAGAGCGGTTCGAGACCCAGTACTTC.